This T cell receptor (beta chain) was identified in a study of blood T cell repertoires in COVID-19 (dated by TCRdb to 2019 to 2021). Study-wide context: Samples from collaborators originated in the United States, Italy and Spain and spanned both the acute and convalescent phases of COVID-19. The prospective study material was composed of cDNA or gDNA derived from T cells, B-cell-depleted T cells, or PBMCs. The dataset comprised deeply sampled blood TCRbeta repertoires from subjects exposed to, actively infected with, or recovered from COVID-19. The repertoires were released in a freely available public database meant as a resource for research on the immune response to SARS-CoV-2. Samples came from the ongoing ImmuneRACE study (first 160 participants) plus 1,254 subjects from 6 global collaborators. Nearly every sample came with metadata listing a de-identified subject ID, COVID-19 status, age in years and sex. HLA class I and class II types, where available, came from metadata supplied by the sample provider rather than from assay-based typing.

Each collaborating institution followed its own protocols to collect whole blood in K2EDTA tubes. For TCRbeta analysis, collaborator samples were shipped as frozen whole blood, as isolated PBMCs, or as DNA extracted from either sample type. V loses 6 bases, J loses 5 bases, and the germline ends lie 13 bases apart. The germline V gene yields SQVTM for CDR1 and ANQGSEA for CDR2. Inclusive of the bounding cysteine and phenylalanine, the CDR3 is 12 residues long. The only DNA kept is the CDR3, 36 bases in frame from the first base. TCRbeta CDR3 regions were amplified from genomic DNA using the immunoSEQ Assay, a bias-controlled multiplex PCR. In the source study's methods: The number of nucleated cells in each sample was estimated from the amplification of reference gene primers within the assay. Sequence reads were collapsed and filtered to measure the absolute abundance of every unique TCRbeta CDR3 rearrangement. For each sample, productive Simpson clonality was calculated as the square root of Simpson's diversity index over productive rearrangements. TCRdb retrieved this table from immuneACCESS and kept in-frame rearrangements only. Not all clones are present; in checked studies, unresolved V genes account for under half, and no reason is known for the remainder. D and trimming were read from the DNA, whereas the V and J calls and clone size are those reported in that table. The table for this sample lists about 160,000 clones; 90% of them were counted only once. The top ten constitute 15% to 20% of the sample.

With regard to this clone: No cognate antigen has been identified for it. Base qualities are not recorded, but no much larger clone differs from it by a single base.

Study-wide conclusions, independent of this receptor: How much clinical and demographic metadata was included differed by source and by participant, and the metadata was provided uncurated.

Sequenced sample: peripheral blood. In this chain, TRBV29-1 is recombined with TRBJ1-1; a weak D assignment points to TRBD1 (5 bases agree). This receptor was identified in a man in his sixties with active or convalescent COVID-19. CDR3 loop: CSVYTGETEAFF. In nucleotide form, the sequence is TGCAGCGTGTACACAGGAGAAACTGAAGCTTTCTTT.